The next 19 T cell receptor beta chains were all read from a single sample in a study of shared clonotypes between healthy human individuals. The table came from immunoSEQ multiplex PCR; TCRdb's copy has only in-frame clones and leaves some out. Of some 1.4 million clones detected, approximately 96% appear once; the ten largest clones hold about 1%. Source material: naive CD4+ T cells sorted from blood. The subset denotes: CD45RA+ positively selected. Every receptor here comes from a man aged 25-45 years in good health.

The chain carries TRBV5-4 and TRBJ2-4, with 11 nucleotides matching TRBD1. The CDR3 consists of 17 residues. CDR1 and CDR2 from the germline V gene are SGHNT and YYREEE (reference sequence). Trimming cost V 3 bases and J 3 bases; bases outside gene matches: 8. CDR3 bases: TGTGCCAGCAGCTCCAGGCGGGGACAGGGGGACAAAAACATTCAGTACTTC. Protein: CASSSRRGQGDKNIQYF.

This sequence joins TRBV15 and TRBJ1-3, with 7 bases matching TRBD1. V lost 1 base to trimming and J lost 0 bases; unmatched junction nucleotides: 9. Germline values: CDR1 LNHNV, CDR2 YYDKDF (reference sequence). The CDR3 runs 18 residues. The CDR3 reads CATSRVWAGGSSGNTIYF. CDR3 bases: TGTGCCACCAGCAGAGTGTGGGCAGGGGGTTCCTCTGGAAACACCATATATTTT. Looking up the rest from reference TRBV15 and TRBJ1-3 gives the full variable domain: DAMVIQNPRYQVTQFGKPVTLSCSQTLNHNVMYWYQQKSSQAPKLLFHYYDKDFNNEADTPDNFQSRRPNTSFCFLDIRSPGLGDTAMYLCATSRVWAGGSSGNTIYFGEGSWLTVV.

The chain carries TRBV5-8 and TRBJ2-7; 9 nucleotides line up with TRBD2. Germline CDR1 and CDR2: SGHTS and YDEGEE. V lost 0 bases to trimming and J lost 5 bases; unmatched junction nucleotides: 15. The CDR3 has 18 amino acids. Written as DNA, the CDR3 is TGTGCCAGCAGCTTGGCTCTTGTGGCGGGAGGGAATAGTAACGAGCAGTACTTC. As protein: CASSLALVAGGNSNEQYF.

This sequence joins TRBV5-1 and TRBJ2-7, with D maybe TRBD1 (6 bases). This CDR3 spans 13 amino acids. Trimming took 0 bases from V and 6 from J, leaving 10 bases between them. Germline V gene data show CDR1 as SGHRS and CDR2 as YFSETQ. The CDR3 bases are TGCGCCAGCAGCTTGGGGGACATTGGCGAGCAGTACTTC. Translation: CASSLGDIGEQYF.

The chain joins TRBV5-4 to TRBJ1-1; possible D gene TRBD1, 6 bases. The germline gives CDR1 SGHNT, CDR2 YYREEE (reference sequence). This CDR3 spans 15 amino acids. V lost 4 bases and J 4 bases, leaving 17 bases between the germline ends. For the CDR3, the DNA is TGTGCCAGCAGCCTGGATTTGGGGGGCGGCACTGAAGCTTTCTTT. Amino acid sequence: CASSLDLGGGTEAFF.

V is TRBV4-1 and J is TRBJ2-1; D gene uncertain. Trimming removed 0 bases at V and 3 bases at J, with 12 bases between. CDR3 length: 16 residues. The germline V gene encodes CDR1 MGHRA and CDR2 YSYEKL. The CDR3 DNA sequence: TGCGCCAGCAGCCAAGATTTAGCACTTCTCTACAATGAGCAGTTCTTC. It translates to CASSQDLALLYNEQFF.

J is TRBJ2-7 and V is TRBV28; the match to TRBD2 covers 7 bases. Trimming removed 3 bases from V and 5 bases from J; junction bases left unmatched: 10. The CDR3 is made up of 15 amino acids. Germline-derived CDR1 and CDR2 are MDHEN and SYDVKM. The CDR3 loop is CASSFPRGSVDEQYF. The CDR3 DNA is TGTGCCAGCAGTTTCCCCCGCGGGAGTGTCGACGAGCAGTACTTC.

The genes are TRBV28 and TRBJ2-4, with unresolved D. Trimming cost V 4 bases and J 0 bases, with 10 bases left between them. The CDR3 contains 15 residues. CDR1 MDHEN and CDR2 SYDVKM come from the germline V gene. The CDR3 spells CASSSTPVAKNIQYF. CDR3 in DNA: TGTGCCAGCAGTTCGACTCCCGTAGCCAAAAACATTCAGTACTTC.

V gene TRBV7-2 combines with J gene TRBJ2-7; tentative D call: TRBD1 (5 bases). Trimming cost V 3 bases and J 4 bases, with 22 bases left between them. This CDR3 has 17 amino acids. Per germline, CDR1 SGHTA and CDR2 FQGNSA. The CDR3 nucleotides are TGTGCCAGCAGCTTGGGCGGTGGGGCAGGATTGATATACGAGCAGTACTTC. Translation gives CASSLGGGAGLIYEQYF.

The chain links TRBV7-9 to TRBJ2-7; the D call may be TRBD1 or TRBD2 (5 bases each). This CDR3 region has 15 residues. Trimming cost V 4 bases and J 1 base, with 14 bases left between them. Germline CDR1 is SEHNR and CDR2 is FQNEAQ (reference sequence). CDR3 coding DNA: TGTGCCAGCAGCTGGGGACCGAGCAATTCCTACGAGCAGTACTTC. This sequence encodes CASSWGPSNSYEQYF.

The chain links TRBV6-1 to TRBJ1-5; TRBD1 matches 7 bases. The CDR3 is 16 amino acids. The germline CDR1 and CDR2 sequences are MNHNS and SASEGT. V was pared by 4 bases and J by 2 bases, with 8 bases of the junction left unmatched. This CDR3 is CASSGGQSRGNQPQHF. CDR3 sequence (DNA): TGTGCCAGCAGTGGGGGACAGTCCCGGGGCAATCAGCCCCAGCATTTT.

The rearrangement uses TRBV9 and TRBJ2-7; D unclear. The V gene's germline CDR1 is SGDLS and CDR2 YYNGEE. V lost 4 bases and J lost 0, with 8 bases in between. The CDR3 contains 13 residues. The CDR3 nucleotides are TGTGCCAGCAGCTCGCCTAGCTCCTACGAGCAGTACTTC. This translates into CASSSPSSYEQYF.

The chain joins TRBV4-2 to TRBJ2-5; no definite D call. Germline loops: CDR1 LGHNA, CDR2 YNFKEQ. V gave up 3 bases and J gave up 5 bases, with 10 bases separating them. The CDR3 contains 13 residues. CDR3 protein: CASSQGPRETQYF. DNA for the CDR3: TGTGCCAGCAGCCAGGGCCCTCGGGAGACCCAGTACTTC.

The V gene is TRBV7-9, the J gene TRBJ2-6; 8 nucleotides agree with TRBD1. Germline V gives CDR1 SEHNR, CDR2 FQNEAQ (reference sequence). This CDR3 has 19 residues. Trimming cost V 5 bases and J 0 bases; bases outside gene matches: 12. In DNA, the CDR3 is TGTGCCAGCAGCCTATACGGACAGGGTCAGATCTCTGGGGCCAACGTCCTGACTTTC. This codes for CASSLYGQGQISGANVLTF.

The chain employs TRBV6-5 and TRBJ2-7, with D possibly matching TRBD1 (6 bases). The CDR3 totals 13 residues. Trimming pared 6 bases from V and 4 bases from J, leaving 13 bases between. Germline values: CDR1 MNHEY, CDR2 SVGAGI. This CDR3 reads CASSRTDLYEQYF. The CDR3 DNA follows: TGTGCCAGCAGCCGGACAGACCTGTACGAGCAGTACTTC.

The rearrangement joins TRBV5-1 to TRBJ1-3; D is uncertain. CDR3 length equals 13 residues. The germline V and J ends were trimmed by 0 bases and 4 bases, with 5 bases remaining between them. From germline, CDR1 is SGHRS and CDR2 YFSETQ. The CDR3 nucleotides are TGCGCCAGCAGCTTGGTTTCCGGAAACACCATATATTTT. The encoded protein is CASSLVSGNTIYF.

This clone was seen once. This chain connects TRBV6-1 to TRBJ2-7; 9 nucleotides agree with TRBD2. V lost 6 bases and J lost 2; bases outside the gene matches: 8. The CDR3 loop spans 15 amino acids. The germline gives CDR1 MNHNS, CDR2 SASEGT. As DNA, the CDR3 is TGTGCCAGCAGCCTCATGGGCGGGAGGGCCTACGAGCAGTACTTC. This encodes CASSLMGGRAYEQYF.

The chain combines TRBV19 with TRBJ2-3; 10 bases line up with TRBD1. J gave up 5 bases and V 5 bases, and 1 base lay outside the gene matches. CDR1 is LNHDA and CDR2 is SQIVND in the germline V gene (reference sequence). The CDR3 has 13 residues. CDR3 protein: CASSDRGRDTQYF. The CDR3 DNA sequence: TGTGCCAGTAGTGACAGGGGGCGAGATACGCAGTATTTT.

The V call is TRBV27, the J call TRBJ2-5; 7 nucleotides match TRBD2. The germline CDR1 and CDR2 sequences are MNHEY and SMNVEV (reference sequence). J was trimmed by 5 bases and V by 3 bases; bases with no gene match: 3. The CDR3 has 13 residues. The CDR3 protein is CASSFGRKETQYF. CDR3 sequence (DNA): TGTGCCAGCAGTTTCGGGAGGAAGGAGACCCAGTACTTC.